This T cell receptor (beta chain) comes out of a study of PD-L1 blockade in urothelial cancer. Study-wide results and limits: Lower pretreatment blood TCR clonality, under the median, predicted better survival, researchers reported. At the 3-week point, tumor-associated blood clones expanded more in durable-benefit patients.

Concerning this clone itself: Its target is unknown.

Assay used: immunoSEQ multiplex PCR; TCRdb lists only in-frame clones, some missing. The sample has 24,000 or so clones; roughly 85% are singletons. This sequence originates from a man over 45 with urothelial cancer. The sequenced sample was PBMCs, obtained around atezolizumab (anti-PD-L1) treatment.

For the CDR3, the DNA is TGTGCCAGCAGGCGGGGGGGGGCTAATGAAAAACTGTTTTTT. Translating gives CASRRGGANEKLFF. The chain recombines TRBV6-5 with TRBJ1-4; tentatively, D is TRBD1 (5 bases). Germline values: CDR1 MNHEY, CDR2 SVGAGI. The V and J ends lost 6 bases and 3 bases respectively, with 11 bases between them. The CDR3 contains 14 residues.